This TCR beta chain was captured in a study of T cells in Graves' hyperthyroidism and ophthalmopathy. Study results and limitations: Blood also carried most thyroid clonotypes expanded above 0.001.

This clonotype was recorded once. Its specificity is unknown. V lost 6 bases to trimming and J lost 1 base; unmatched junction nucleotides: 7. Germline loops: CDR1 DFQATT, CDR2 SNEGSKA (reference sequence). This CDR3 is built from 15 residues. Stable disease denoted Graves' hyperthyroidism without ophthalmopathy progression within 18 months. Patients aged 18 to 65 with hyperthyroidism were newly diagnosed, with duration under 2 months. Fresh peripheral blood, around 9.3 ml, was the source of the PBMCs. RNA transcripts provided the source from which TCR beta CDR3 regions were amplified. The HTBI primer set served for first-round RT-PCR of the TCR CDR3. TCRdb passed the multiplex PCR reads through MiXCR, listing each CDR3 protein once. The sample holds 750,000 to 950,000 distinct CDR3 sequences; over 35% are singletons and the top ten take about 8.9%.

V usage is TRBV20-1 and J usage is TRBJ1-3; 9 bases are a match to TRBD1. The receptor comes from a man aged 18 to 35 with Graves' hyperthyroidism. The sequencing input was blood. In nucleotides, the CDR3 is TGCAGTGCCAGCAGACAGGGGGAGTCTGGAAACACCATATATTTT. Translation gives CSASRQGESGNTIYF.